These T cell receptor beta chains were read from a single sample in a study of early T cells in non-severe SARS-CoV-2 infection. TCRdb called the 5' RACE reads again in MiXCR, with one record for every CDR3 protein. This table holds around 60,000 distinct CDR3 sequences, roughly 13% found once. Sequenced material: whole blood. These receptors were taken from an adult who was a healthcare worker with PCR-confirmed SARS-CoV-2 infection or an uninfected control (not recorded which). The CDR3 runs from the conserved cysteine through the conserved F or W. The order of the fields is J gene, clone size, V gene, D gene, CDR3 protein, CDR3 DNA. D genes are given only for firm matches. Rows may omit the clone size; those that give it use once, few, many or a size class.

TRBJ1-4 . TRBV20-1 . CSAADLGGLLFF TGCAGTGCCGCCGATTTAGGGGGTCTACTGTTTTTT
TRBJ1-1 few TRBV11-2 . CASRPTSFEAFF TGTGCCAGCAGACCTACAAGCTTTGAAGCTTTCTTT
TRBJ1-1 few TRBV14 . CASSQDPKGGTEAFF TGTGCCAGCAGCCAAGATCCGAAGGGGGGGACTGAAGCTTTCTTT
TRBJ1-6 few TRBV6-5 . CASSRYRVADNSPLHF TGTGCCAGCAGTAGGTACAGGGTAGCTGATAATTCACCCCTCCACTTT
TRBJ1-5 . TRBV6-1 . CASSEVRISNQPQHF TGTGCCAGCAGTGAAGTACGGATTAGCAATCAGCCCCAGCATTTT
TRBJ2-7 many TRBV12-3/TRBV12-4 TRBD1 CASSSRQGLYF TGTGCCAGCAGTTCACGACAGGGGTTGTACTTC
TRBJ2-3 many TRBV11-2 . CASSLAGGFPDTQYF TGTGCCAGCAGCTTAGCCGGCGGCTTCCCAGATACGCAGTATTTT
TRBJ1-5 many TRBV7-8 . CASSPLGRDQPQHF TGTGCCAGCAGCCCGCTTGGGAGGGATCAGCCCCAGCATTTT
TRBJ1-2 . TRBV29-1 TRBD1 CSADRDNYGYTF TGCAGCGCAGACAGGGACAACTATGGCTACACCTTC
TRBJ2-1 . TRBV7-3 TRBD2 CASSLSGGFSYNEQFF TGTGCCAGCAGCTTAAGCGGGGGGTTTTCCTACAATGAGCAGTTCTTC
TRBJ1-1 many TRBV29-1 . CSVPWGARGEAFF TGCAGCGTTCCGTGGGGGGCTAGAGGTGAAGCTTTCTTT
TRBJ1-1 . TRBV4-2 . CASSQEAGMMNTEAFF TGTGCCAGCAGCCAAGAAGCGGGCATGATGAACACTGAAGCTTTCTTT
TRBJ2-3 few TRBV6-2/TRBV6-3 . CASSPRGRTDTQYF TGTGCCAGCAGCCCTAGGGGGAGAACAGATACGCAGTATTTT
TRBJ2-1 . TRBV7-3 TRBD2 CASRSLAGGIEQFF TGTGCCAGCAGGTCGCTAGCGGGAGGTATTGAGCAGTTCTTC
TRBJ1-5 . TRBV19 . CASSYRDSNQPQHF TGTGCCAGTAGTTACAGGGATAGCAATCAGCCCCAGCATTTT
TRBJ2-5 few TRBV24-1 . CATAGWGELGQETQYF TGTGCCACCGCCGGCTGGGGCGAACTCGGACAAGAGACCCAGTACTTC
TRBJ2-5 few TRBV12-3/TRBV12-4 . CASSLGTTGTQYF TGTGCCAGCAGTCTTGGGACGACCGGGACCCAGTACTTC
TRBJ1-1 few TRBV4-1 TRBD1 CASSHTRDRGRKTEAFF TGCGCCAGCAGCCACACCAGGGACAGGGGGCGAAAAACTGAAGCTTTCTTT
TRBJ2-4 few TRBV6-5 . CASSYSRGAKNIQYF TGTGCCAGCAGTTACTCGAGGGGGGCCAAAAACATTCAGTACTTC
TRBJ2-3 many TRBV7-2 TRBD1 CASSLQGQAITDTQYF TGTGCCAGCAGCTTACAAGGACAGGCCATCACAGATACGCAGTATTTT
TRBJ1-1 few TRBV12-3/TRBV12-4 . CASPRGTEAFF TGTGCCAGCCCACGCGGGACTGAAGCTTTCTTT
TRBJ1-2 many TRBV6-2/TRBV6-3 . CASSYSDFYGYTF TGTGCCAGCAGTTATTCGGATTTCTATGGCTACACCTTC
TRBJ2-1 few TRBV20-1 TRBD1 CSASTAGTVNYNEQFF TGCAGTGCTAGCACCGCCGGGACAGTAAATTACAATGAGCAGTTCTTC
TRBJ2-1 many TRBV27 . CASSFSPRGKKDEQFF TGTGCCAGCAGTTTTTCCCCTAGGGGCAAAAAGGATGAGCAGTTCTTC
TRBJ1-1 many TRBV12-3/TRBV12-4 . CASLSSAGPYLGAFF TGTGCCAGCCTATCTTCGGCAGGGCCGTATCTTGGAGCTTTCTTT
TRBJ2-3 few TRBV7-8 TRBD1 CASSWAGTGVGDTQYF TGTGCCAGCAGCTGGGCCGGGACAGGGGTGGGAGATACGCAGTATTTT
TRBJ1-5 many TRBV28 . CASSDHSNQPQHF TGTGCCAGCAGTGACCATAGCAATCAGCCCCAGCATTTT
TRBJ1-6 . TRBV6-1 . CASSGRLGENNSPLHF TGTGCCAGCAGTGGCCGCCTCGGGGAAAATAATTCACCCCTCCACTTT
TRBJ2-6 . TRBV28 . CASTPFGPPGANVLTF TGTGCCAGCACTCCTTTCGGACCTCCAGGGGCCAACGTCCTGACTTTC
TRBJ2-4 few TRBV5-4 . CASSLDRARGGAKNIQYF TGTGCCAGCAGCTTGGACAGGGCTAGGGGTGGGGCCAAAAACATTCAGTACTTC
TRBJ2-5 many TRBV3-1 TRBD2 CASSQDPGLAGQETQYF TGTGCCAGCAGCCAAGACCCCGGACTAGCGGGTCAAGAGACCCAGTACTTC